This TCR beta chain is from a study of control samples from healthy donors and cancer patients. The protocol was immunoSEQ multiplex PCR, while the TCRdb copy is restricted to in-frame clones and leaves out a portion. This table holds roughly 200,000 clones, 80% to 95% found once. V was cut by 6 bases and J by 6 bases, with 8 bases left in between. The CDR3 consists of 11 residues. Germline V gives CDR1 GTSNPN, CDR2 SVGIG (reference sequence). The chain joins TRBV30 to TRBJ2-2; D may be TRBD2 (5 bases). This sequence originates from a man aged 18 to 29 in good health. The specimen sequenced was blood. CDR3 residues: CACFGAGELFF. The CDR3, as DNA: TGTGCCTGCTTCGGGGCCGGGGAGCTGTTTTTT. Drawing the rest from reference TRBV30 and TRBJ2-2, the complete variable domain is SQTIHQWPATLVQPVGSPLSLECTVEGTSNPNLYWYRQAAGRGLQLLFYSVGIGQISSEVPQNLSASRPQDRQFILSSKKLLLSDSGFYLCACFGAGELFFGEGSRLTVL.